This TCR beta chain emerged from a study of blood T cell repertoires in COVID-19. Across the whole study: PBMCs, B-cell-depleted T cells, or T cells provided the cDNA or gDNA that made up the material.

J was trimmed by 3 bases and V by 3 bases; bases with no gene match: 5. The length of the CDR3 is 15 residues. Germline CDR1 and CDR2: LNHNV and YYDKDF (reference sequence). The data were produced by immunoSEQ multiplex PCR, yet TCRdb's version contains in-frame clones alone and is incomplete. The sample lists some 150,000 clones; about four fifths were seen once. The specimen sequenced was peripheral blood. This TCR came from a woman aged 55-75 years with active or convalescent COVID-19. V gene TRBV15 combines with J gene TRBJ2-1; 7 positions agree with TRBD2. The CDR3 bases are TGTGCCACCAGCAGGGCTACGGGGGGCTACAATGAGCAGTTCTTC. This translates into CATSRATGGYNEQFF.